Each of the 24 T cell receptor beta chains below was sequenced from the same sample in a study of T cell responses to AZD1222 COVID-19 vaccine. Sequenced by immunoSEQ multiplex PCR; TCRdb stores in-frame clones only, minus some. This sample has 95,000 to 150,000 clones, with about 85% found just once. Sequenced material: peripheral blood, taken 28 days after the second AZD1222 dose. These receptors all come from an adult who received the AZD1222 COVID-19 vaccine.

CDR3 sequence: CASTLSGATNTGELFF. The CDR3 coding sequence is TGTGCCAGCACCCTCAGCGGGGCCACGAACACCGGGGAGCTGTTTTTT. The chain uses TRBV9 and TRBJ2-2; 7 nucleotides agree with TRBD2. Per germline, CDR1 SGDLS and CDR2 YYNGEE. V shed 6 bases and J 0 bases; nucleotides not matched to a gene: 8. This CDR3 spans 16 amino acids.

The V gene is TRBV19, the J gene TRBJ1-5; D not certain. The CDR3 contains 13 residues. V shed 5 bases and J shed 2 bases, with 7 bases lying between them. The germline CDR1 and CDR2 sequences are LNHDA and SQIVND (reference sequence). Written as DNA, the CDR3 is TGTGCCAGTAGTGGACGAGGCAATCAGCCCCAGCATTTT. Protein product: CASSGRGNQPQHF.

This clone was counted a few times. The chain combines TRBV28 with TRBJ2-5; perhaps TRBD1 as D (5 bases). V was shortened by 10 bases and J by 5 bases, with 17 bases between the two germline ends. This CDR3 has 13 residues. Germline values: CDR1 MDHEN, CDR2 SYDVKM. This CDR3 is CATQGHPWETQYF. CDR3 bases: TGTGCCACTCAGGGCCACCCTTGGGAGACCCAGTACTTC.

This chain connects TRBV5-1 to TRBJ2-2; no reliable D call. The V and J ends lost 4 bases and 6 bases respectively, with 13 bases between them. Per germline, CDR1 SGHRS and CDR2 YFSETQ. This CDR3 is 14 amino acids long. CDR3 DNA sequence: TGCGCCAGCAGCCCAGCAGGAGTACCCGGGGAGCTGTTTTTT. It specifies CASSPAGVPGELFF.

The chain uses TRBV11-3 and TRBJ1-5; D uncertain. The germline V gene has CDR1 SGHNT and CDR2 YENEEA. V lost 3 bases, J lost 0 bases, and 0 bases lay in between. The CDR3 runs 12 residues. In nucleotides, the CDR3 is TGTGCCAGCAGCTTTAGCAATCAGCCCCAGCATTTT. Translation: CASSFSNQPQHF.

The chain combines TRBV7-2 with TRBJ2-1; D tentatively reads TRBD1 or TRBD2 (5 bases each). The CDR3 runs to 13 residues. Germline V lookup: CDR1 SGHTA, CDR2 FQGNSA. The V and J ends lost 5 bases and 8 bases respectively, with 13 bases between them. The CDR3 here is CASSLNRGDEQFF. The CDR3, as DNA: TGTGCCAGCAGCCTAAATCGGGGCGATGAGCAGTTCTTC.

V gene TRBV18 combines with J gene TRBJ2-2, with 7 bases fitting TRBD2. V was clipped by 3 bases and J by 1 base; unmatched bases: 2. The CDR3 runs to 15 residues. In germline, CDR1 is KGHSH, CDR2 LQKENI. For the CDR3, the DNA is TGTGCCAGCTCACCGTCTAGCGGGAACACCGGGGAGCTGTTTTTT. It is translated as CASSPSSGNTGELFF. Together with reference TRBV18 and TRBJ2-2, the CDR3 gives the full variable domain: NAGVMQNPRHLVRRRGQEARLRCSPMKGHSHVYWYRQLPEEGLKFMVYLQKENIIDESGMPKERFSAEFPKEGPSILRIQQVVRGDSAAYFCASSPSSGNTGELFFGEGSRLTVL.

The rearrangement uses TRBV15 and TRBJ2-1; 10 bases are shared with TRBD2. The V gene end was trimmed by 2 bases and the J gene end by 1 base; junction bases not matched to a gene: 5. Germline V lookup: CDR1 LNHNV, CDR2 YYDKDF (reference sequence). The CDR3 covers 17 residues. As DNA, the CDR3 is TGTGCCACCAGCAGACAGACTAGCGGGCTATCCTACAATGAGCAGTTCTTC. The encoded protein is CATSRQTSGLSYNEQFF.

This clone appeared a few times. This chain joins TRBV30 and TRBJ1-1, with TRBD1 as a possible D gene (6 bases). The CDR3 contains 13 residues. CDR1 GTSNPN and CDR2 SVGIG come from the germline V gene (reference sequence). V dropped 2 bases and J dropped 4 bases, with 11 bases sitting between them. CDR3 DNA sequence: TGTGCCTGGAGTAATCGACAGGTCACTGAAGCTTTCTTT. Residues: CAWSNRQVTEAFF.

The chain is built from TRBV5-8 and TRBJ2-1; 14 nucleotides agree with TRBD2. The trim removed 1 base at V and 2 bases at J, leaving 2 bases unmatched. Germline CDR1 SGHTS, CDR2 YDEGEE. This CDR3 has 17 residues. The CDR3 sequence is CASSLSGLAGAYNEQFF. The CDR3 region has the DNA TGTGCCAGCAGCTTGTCGGGACTAGCGGGGGCCTACAATGAGCAGTTCTTC.

The chain joins TRBV11-2 to TRBJ2-7, with a weak D call TRBD1 (5 bases). The ends were cut back, 0 bases at V and 3 bases at J, with 9 bases in the middle. Germline loops: CDR1 SGHAT, CDR2 FQNNGV. The CDR3 runs 14 residues. CDR3 nucleotide sequence: TGTGCCAGCAGCTTAGAGGCAGGGATCTACGAGCAGTACTTC. It codes for CASSLEAGIYEQYF.

V gene TRBV3-1 (or the pseudogene TRBV3-2) combines with J gene TRBJ1-4; D ambiguous. This CDR3 contains 15 residues. Trimming left V 6 bases short and J 0 bases short, with 11 bases between. The germline V gene has CDR1 LGHDT and CDR2 YNNKEL (reference sequence). CDR3: CASSLGLTTNEKLFF. The DNA for the CDR3 is TGTGCCAGCAGTCTCGGTCTGACAACTAATGAAAAACTGTTTTTT.

CDR3 bases: TGTGCCAGCAGTTACTCCAACAGGGGAAGCGAGCAGTACTTC. It yields the protein CASSYSNRGSEQYF. V gene TRBV6-5 combines with J gene TRBJ2-7; 7 nucleotides align to TRBD1. After removal of 0 bases from V and 6 bases from J, the junction contained 5 bases not matched to a gene. The CDR3 is 14 amino acids. Germline V gives CDR1 MNHEY, CDR2 SVGAGI.

There are a few counts of this clone. The chain employs TRBV6-5 and TRBJ1-4, with D unresolved. Germline CDR1 reads MNHEY; CDR2 reads SVGAGI. The CDR3 extends over 16 amino acids. V was cut by 0 bases and J by 14 bases, with 22 bases left in between. The DNA for the CDR3 is TGTGCCAGCAGTTACTCGACGGCGGCGGAAGCTCCTAATCTGTTTTTT. It yields the protein CASSYSTAAEAPNLFF.

This clone was counted once. V gene TRBV3-1 (or the pseudogene TRBV3-2) combines with J gene TRBJ1-2, with 7 positions matching TRBD1. The germline V gene encodes CDR1 LGHDT and CDR2 YNNKEL (reference sequence). CDR3 length: 16 residues. With V trimmed by 1 base and J by 1 base, 6 bases remained unmatched. CDR3 coding DNA: TGTGCCAGCAGCCAAGCGGTTACAGGGGATAACTATGGCTACACCTTC. Translating it yields CASSQAVTGDNYGYTF.

This clone showed up just once. The rearrangement joins TRBV6-5 to TRBJ2-5, with 14 bases that match TRBD2. From germline, CDR1 is MNHEY and CDR2 SVGAGI. The V and J ends lost 2 bases and 2 bases, in that order; junction bases with no gene match: 1. The CDR3 is 16 amino acids. Here the CDR3 DNA reads TGTGCCAGCAGTTACGGACTAGCGGGGGGACAAGAGACCCAGTACTTC. Translation gives CASSYGLAGGQETQYF.

The V call is TRBV11-3, the J call TRBJ1-6; D perhaps matches TRBD1 (5 bases). Germline assignment: CDR1 SGHNT and CDR2 YENEEA. The CDR3 totals 15 residues. Trimming left V 0 bases short and J 7 bases short, with 10 bases between. CDR3 coding DNA: TGTGCCAGCAGCTTAGAGGGGACGGTAAATTCACCCCTCCACTTT. It yields the protein CASSLEGTVNSPLHF. The full variable domain, with the rest looked up from reference TRBV11-3 and TRBJ1-6, is EAGVVQSPRYKIIEKKQPVAFWCNPISGHNTLYWYLQNLGQGPELLIRYENEEAVDDSQLPKDRFSAERLKGVDSTLKIQPAELGDSAVYLCASSLEGTVNSPLHFGNGTRLTVT.

CDR3 loop: CASSEGQEYSPLHF. The CDR3 coding sequence is TGTGCCAGCAGTGAGGGCCAGGAGTACTCACCCCTCCACTTT. The genes are TRBV6-1 and TRBJ1-6; D ambiguous. Germline CDR1 MNHNS, CDR2 SASEGT. V lost 3 bases to trimming and J lost 10 bases, with 13 bases between them. This CDR3 has 14 residues.

This rearrangement joins TRBV12-3 or TRBV12-4 to TRBJ1-1, with a weak D call TRBD1 (5 bases). The CDR3 totals 13 residues. V lost 3 bases to trimming and J lost 4 bases, with 9 bases between them. In DNA form, the CDR3 reads TGTGCCAGCAGTTTCCCCAGGGTCACTGAAGCTTTCTTT. It translates to CASSFPRVTEAFF.

The gene calls are TRBV19 and TRBJ1-1; TRBD1 aligns across 7 bases. After removal of 11 bases from V and 4 bases from J, the junction contained 10 bases not matched to a gene. This CDR3 has 13 amino acids. Germline values: CDR1 LNHDA, CDR2 SQIVND (reference sequence). CDR3 sequence: CASVSGGFTEAFF. The CDR3 DNA follows: TGTGCCTCGGTGTCAGGGGGTTTCACTGAAGCTTTCTTT.

The chain couples TRBV29-1 to TRBJ2-7, with unresolved D. Trimming left V 3 bases short and J 2 bases short, with 8 bases between. Per the germline V gene, CDR1 is SQVTM and CDR2 is ANQGSEA. The CDR3 is made up of 12 amino acids. CDR3 sequence reads: CSVETVTYEQYF. In nucleotides, the CDR3 is TGCAGCGTTGAGACGGTGACCTACGAGCAGTACTTC.

The V gene is TRBV11-2, the J gene TRBJ1-4; D not certain. V was shortened by 3 bases and J by 0 bases, with 11 bases between the two germline ends. CDR1 is SGHAT, CDR2 FQNNGV, per germline. This CDR3 has 16 amino acids. CDR3 sequence (DNA): TGTGCCAGCAGCTTGTATGGAGTTGCAACTAATGAAAAACTGTTTTTT. Amino acids: CASSLYGVATNEKLFF.

The chain's CDR3 is CASSMGVQETQYF. CDR3 sequence (DNA): TGTGCCAGTAGTATGGGGGTACAAGAGACCCAGTACTTC. The chain employs TRBV19 and TRBJ2-5, with D tentatively TRBD1 or TRBD2 (5 bases each). The CDR3 extends over 13 amino acids. Germline lookup yields CDR1 LNHDA and CDR2 SQIVND (reference sequence). Trimming left V 3 bases short and J 2 bases short, with 7 bases between. Using reference TRBV19 and TRBJ2-5 for the parts outside the CDR3, the full variable domain is DGGITQSPKYLFRKEGQNVTLSCEQNLNHDAMYWYRQDPGQGLRLIYYSQIVNDFQKGDIAEGYSVSREKKESFPLTVTSAQKNPTAFYLCASSMGVQETQYFGPGTRLLVL.

CDR3 bases: TGTGCCAGCAGCTTGCCGCGGGCTGGAAACACCATATATTTT. Translated: CASSLPRAGNTIYF. The chain joins TRBV5-6 to TRBJ1-3; D is ambiguous. The germline CDR1 and CDR2 sequences are SGHDT and YYEEEE. Trimming removed 1 base at V and 2 bases at J, with 7 bases between. The CDR3 spans 14 residues.